A selection of T cell receptor beta chains follows, all from one sample in a study of cytomegalovirus exposure and HLA in healthy donors. Repertoires were generated with immunoSEQ multiplex PCR, while TCRdb's copy carries only in-frame clones and drops some. The profile covers about 140,000 clones, with about 80% appearing a single time and 1.9% taken by the ten largest. Sequenced sample: PBMCs. These receptors came from a woman in her thirties or forties in good health and CMV-seronegative. The CDR3 runs from the conserved cysteine through the conserved F or W. The D gene is left open where the match is weak. The listing skips clone size in some rows; elsewhere it reads once, few, many or a size class.

j_gene,abundance,v_gene,d_gene,CDR3nt,CDR3aa
TRBJ2-4,NA,TRBV29-1,TRBD2,TGCAGCGTTGAAAATAGCGGGAGTGCTCAGTACTTC,CSVENSGSAQYF
TRBJ1-1,NA,TRBV4-3,NA,TGCGCCAGCAGCCAAGATAGTGGGCGCAAACGTCTGAACACTGAAGCTTTCTTT,CASSQDSGRKRLNTEAFF
TRBJ2-3,NA,TRBV7-9,NA,TGTGCCAGCCGACAAGCAGATACGCAGTATTTT,CASRQADTQYF
TRBJ2-1,NA,TRBV7-9,TRBD2,TGTGCCAGCAGCTTAAGCCTAGCGGGATCCTACAATGAGCAGTTCTTC,CASSLSLAGSYNEQFF
TRBJ2-5,NA,TRBV29-1,TRBD1,TGCAGCGTTGGTCGGACAGGAATAGGGGAGACCCAGTACTTC,CSVGRTGIGETQYF
TRBJ1-6,NA,TRBV18,TRBD1,TGTGCCAGCTCACCCGCGACAGGGCAAATAGTGTCACCCCTCCACTTT,CASSPATGQIVSPLHF
TRBJ1-2,NA,TRBV18,NA,TGTGCCAGCTCACCAAACAGGGAGAATGGCTACACCTTC,CASSPNRENGYTF
TRBJ1-1,NA,TRBV11-2,NA,TGTGCCAGCAGCCCGTTTGCGTACACTGAAGCTTTCTTT,CASSPFAYTEAFF
TRBJ2-7,NA,TRBV11-1,NA,TGTGCCAGCAGCTTAATGAAGGGGCTTACCTACGAGCAGTACTTC,CASSLMKGLTYEQYF
TRBJ2-1,NA,TRBV30,NA,TGTGCCTGGAGTGTTAGGAGGGGCCTTGGCAATGAGCAGTTCTTC,CAWSVRRGLGNEQFF
TRBJ1-2,NA,TRBV27,TRBD1,TGTGCCAGCGGGGGGACAGATACCGGCTATGGCTACACCTTC,CASGGTDTGYGYTF
TRBJ2-2,once,TRBV5-1,NA,TGCGCCAGCAGCCAACTCATGACTAGCACCGGGGAGCTGTTTTTT,CASSQLMTSTGELFF
TRBJ2-1,NA,TRBV7-9,NA,TGTGCCAGCAGCCCCCATTTCAATGAGCAGTTCTTC,CASSPHFNEQFF
TRBJ1-2,NA,TRBV7-9,NA,TGTGCCAGCAGCTCGTGGACGGGAATCTATGGCTACACCTTC,CASSSWTGIYGYTF
TRBJ2-2,NA,TRBV7-3,NA,TGTGCCAGCAGCTCTACCCCTTCCGCGGGGACCGGGGAGCTGTTTTTT,CASSSTPSAGTGELFF
TRBJ1-5,few,TRBV28,NA,TGTGCCAGCAGTTTACGAGGGAAGGGTCAGCCCCAGCATTTT,CASSLRGKGQPQHF
TRBJ2-2,NA,TRBV7-9,TRBD2,TGTTCCAGCAGCTTACCCCTAGCGGGCCCTCATACCGGGGAGCTGTTTTTT,CSSSLPLAGPHTGELFF
TRBJ1-1,NA,TRBV2,NA,TGTGCCAGCAGTGAAGGGGGGGGGAGGCTCGGTGAAGCTTTCTTT,CASSEGGGRLGEAFF
TRBJ1-5,NA,TRBV6-1,TRBD1,TGTGCCAGCAGTGAGCGGACAGGGGACCACCAGCCCCAGCATTTT,CASSERTGDHQPQHF